This T cell receptor (beta chain) was identified in a study of cytomegalovirus exposure and HLA in healthy donors. Study-level points and caveats: According to a subsequent analysis, TCR clusters from the first cohort were inclined to appear together in the 110 or so validation repertoires. Rare sequences made up most TCRs, while some public TCRs were found in many donors. According to reports, the classifier identified cytomegalovirus status with high specificity and sensitivity.

As regards this clone: Its matching antigen is unknown. Other DNA variants within this sample encode the same CDR3.

The table came from immunoSEQ multiplex PCR; TCRdb's copy has only in-frame clones and leaves some out. The sample lists about 73,000 clones; around 90% were seen once. V was pared by 0 bases and J by 4 bases, with 0 bases of the junction left unmatched. The CDR3 length is 15 residues. Germline lookup yields CDR1 KGHSY and CDR2 FQNENV. The specimen was PBMCs. This TCR derives from a woman younger than 30 in good health and CMV-seropositive. This chain uses TRBV16 with TRBJ1-5; 10 bases fit TRBD1. As DNA, the CDR3 is TGTGCCAGCAGCCAATCGGGACAGGGGAATCAGCCCCAGCATTTT. The encoded protein is CASSQSGQGNQPQHF.